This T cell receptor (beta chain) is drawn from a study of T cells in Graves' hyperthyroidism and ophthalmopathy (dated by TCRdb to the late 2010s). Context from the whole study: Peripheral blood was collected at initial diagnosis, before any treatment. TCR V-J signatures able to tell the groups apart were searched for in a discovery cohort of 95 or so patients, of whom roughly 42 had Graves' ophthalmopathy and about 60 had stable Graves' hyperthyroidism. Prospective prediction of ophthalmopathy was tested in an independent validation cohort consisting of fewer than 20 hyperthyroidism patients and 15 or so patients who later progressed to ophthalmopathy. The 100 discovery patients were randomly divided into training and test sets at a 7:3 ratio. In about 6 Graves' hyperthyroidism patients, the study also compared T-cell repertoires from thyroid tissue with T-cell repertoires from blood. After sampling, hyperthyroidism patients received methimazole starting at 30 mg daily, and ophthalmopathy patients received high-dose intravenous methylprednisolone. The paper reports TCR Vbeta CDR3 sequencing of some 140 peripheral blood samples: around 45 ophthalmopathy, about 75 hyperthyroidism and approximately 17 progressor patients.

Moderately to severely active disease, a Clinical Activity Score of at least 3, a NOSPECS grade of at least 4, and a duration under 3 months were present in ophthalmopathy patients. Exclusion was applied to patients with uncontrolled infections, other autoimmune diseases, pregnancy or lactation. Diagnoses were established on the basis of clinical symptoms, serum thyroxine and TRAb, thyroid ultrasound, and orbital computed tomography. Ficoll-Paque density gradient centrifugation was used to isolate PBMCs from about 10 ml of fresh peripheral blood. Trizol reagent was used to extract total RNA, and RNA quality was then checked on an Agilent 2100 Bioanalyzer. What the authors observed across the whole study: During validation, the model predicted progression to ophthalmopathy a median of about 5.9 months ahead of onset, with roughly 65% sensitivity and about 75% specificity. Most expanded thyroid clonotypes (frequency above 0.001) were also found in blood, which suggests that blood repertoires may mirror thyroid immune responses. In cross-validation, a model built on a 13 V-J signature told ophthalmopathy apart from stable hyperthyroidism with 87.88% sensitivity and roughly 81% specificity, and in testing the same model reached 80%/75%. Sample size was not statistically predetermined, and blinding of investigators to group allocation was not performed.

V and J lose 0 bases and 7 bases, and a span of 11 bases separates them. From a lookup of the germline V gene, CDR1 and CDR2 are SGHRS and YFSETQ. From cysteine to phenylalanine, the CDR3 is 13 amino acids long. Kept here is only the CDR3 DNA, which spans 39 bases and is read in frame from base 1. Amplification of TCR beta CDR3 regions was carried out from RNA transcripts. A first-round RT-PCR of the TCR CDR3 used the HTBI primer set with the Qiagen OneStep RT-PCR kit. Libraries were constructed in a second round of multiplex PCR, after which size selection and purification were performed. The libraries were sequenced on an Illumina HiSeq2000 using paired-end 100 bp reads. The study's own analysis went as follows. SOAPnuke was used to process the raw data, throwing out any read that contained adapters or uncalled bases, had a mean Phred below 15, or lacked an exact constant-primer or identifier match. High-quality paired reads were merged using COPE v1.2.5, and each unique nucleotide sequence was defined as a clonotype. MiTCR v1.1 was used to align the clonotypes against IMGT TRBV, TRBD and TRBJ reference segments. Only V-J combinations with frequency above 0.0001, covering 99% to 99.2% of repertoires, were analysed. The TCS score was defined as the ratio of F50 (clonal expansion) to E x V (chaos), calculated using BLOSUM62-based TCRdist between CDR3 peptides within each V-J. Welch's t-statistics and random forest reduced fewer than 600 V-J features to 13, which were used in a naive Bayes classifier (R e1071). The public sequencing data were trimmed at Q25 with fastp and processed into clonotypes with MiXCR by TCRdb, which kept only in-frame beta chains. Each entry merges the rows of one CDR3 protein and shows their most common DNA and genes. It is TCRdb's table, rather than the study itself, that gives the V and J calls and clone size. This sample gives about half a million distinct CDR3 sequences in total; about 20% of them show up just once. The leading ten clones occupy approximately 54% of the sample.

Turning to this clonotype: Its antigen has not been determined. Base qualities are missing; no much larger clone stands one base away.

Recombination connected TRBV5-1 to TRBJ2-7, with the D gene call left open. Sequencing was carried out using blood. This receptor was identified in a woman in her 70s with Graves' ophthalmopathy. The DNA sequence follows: TGCGCCAGCAGCTTGGGGTTCGGGCGTGAGCAGTACTTC. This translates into CASSLGFGREQYF.